Given below is one T cell receptor (beta chain) in context. This sample is part of a study of blood T cell repertoires in COVID-19. Overall study: T cells, B-cell-depleted T cells, or PBMCs provided the cDNA or gDNA that served as material.

This CDR3 comprises 15 residues. V shed 4 bases and J shed 5 bases, with 17 bases lying between them. Per the germline V gene, CDR1 is SGHAT and CDR2 is FQNNGV. Assay used: immunoSEQ multiplex PCR; TCRdb lists only in-frame clones, some missing. The sample yields 130,000 or so clones, approximately 80% seen once. Sequenced material: peripheral blood. The sequence was collected from a human donor in a cohort sampled during active COVID-19. V gene TRBV11-2 combines with J gene TRBJ2-5; TRBD2 might be the D (5 bases). The chain's CDR3 is CASSYQGLVEETQYF. For the CDR3, the DNA is TGTGCCAGCAGCTACCAAGGACTCGTTGAGGAGACCCAGTACTTC.